The 18 T cell receptor beta chains below were found in one sample sequenced in a study of human versus mouse CDR3 diversity and MHC coevolution. Repertoires were generated with immunoSEQ multiplex PCR, while TCRdb's copy carries only in-frame clones and drops some. The table records 55,000 to 65,000 clones, 94% of them present only once. Sequencing was carried out using naive CD4+ T cells from blood. Subset noted: CD45RO-negative CD62L-positive naive CD4 T cells. The source is a person between 55 and 69 years old in good health.

The rearrangement links TRBV6-5 to TRBJ1-4; D ambiguous. Trimming took 3 bases from V and 0 from J, leaving 11 bases between them. Germline lookup yields CDR1 MNHEY and CDR2 SVGAGI. The CDR3 runs 16 residues. CDR3 residues: CASSYSLGATNEKLFF. CDR3 coding DNA: TGTGCCAGCAGTTATTCCCTGGGCGCAACTAATGAAAAACTGTTTTTT.

The chain links TRBV2 to TRBJ1-5; D is undetermined. The germline gives CDR1 SNHLY, CDR2 FYNNEI. CDR3 length: 14 amino acids. Deletions cut 3 bases from V and 3 bases from J, with 9 bases between. CDR3 in amino acids: CASSDGRPNQPQHF. DNA for the CDR3: TGTGCCAGCAGTGATGGGCGTCCCAATCAGCCCCAGCATTTT.

CDR3: CASSPKRLQETQYF. CDR3 DNA sequence: TGTGCCAGCAGCCCTAAGCGGTTACAAGAGACCCAGTACTTC. The rearrangement uses TRBV5-6 and TRBJ2-5; D is perhaps TRBD2 (5 bases). This CDR3 contains 14 residues. The germline V gene encodes CDR1 SGHDT and CDR2 YYEEEE. Trimming pared 4 bases from V and 2 bases from J, leaving 12 bases between.

The V and J genes are TRBV30 and TRBJ2-3, with 10 bases identical to TRBD2. The CDR3 is made up of 15 amino acids. Looked up from germline, CDR1 is GTSNPN and CDR2 is SVGIG (reference sequence). V gave up 4 bases and J gave up 8 bases; unmatched junction bases: 12. The CDR3 bases are TGTGCCTGGACCGCCGGACTAGCGGAGGCAGCTACGCAGTATTTT. Encoded protein: CAWTAGLAEAATQYF.

This chain joins TRBV27 and TRBJ1-1; TRBD1 agrees at 10 bases. The CDR3 is 16 residues long. Trimming took 3 bases from V and 9 from J; bases not matched to a gene: 13. The germline gives CDR1 MNHEY, CDR2 SMNVEV (reference sequence). CDR3: CASSFWTGGKVPQAFF. DNA of the CDR3: TGTGCCAGCAGTTTTTGGACAGGGGGTAAAGTCCCGCAAGCTTTCTTT.

J is TRBJ2-1 and V is TRBV11-2, with a tentative D call TRBD2 (6 bases). The CDR3 totals 13 residues. Trimming left V 5 bases short and J 9 bases short, with 14 bases between. CDR1 and CDR2 (germline): SGHAT, FQNNGV. CDR3 sequence (DNA): TGTGCCAGCAGCACGACCCTCGGGGGTGAGCAGTTCTTC. It encodes CASSTTLGGEQFF.

The chain combines TRBV27 with TRBJ2-7; TRBD2 matches 8 bases. The length of the CDR3 is 17 residues. With V trimmed by 5 bases and J by 3 bases, 15 bases remained unmatched. The germline V gene has CDR1 MNHEY and CDR2 SMNVEV (reference sequence). The CDR3 DNA is TGTGCCAGCAGTCCAAGCCCCCGTACTAGCGGTAACTACGAGCAGTACTTC. Residues: CASSPSPRTSGNYEQYF.

CDR3 protein: CASMAIRGVAYEQYF. The CDR3 DNA follows: TGTGCCAGTATGGCAATCAGGGGTGTTGCCTACGAGCAGTACTTC. This chain joins TRBV19 and TRBJ2-7; a possible D gene is TRBD1 (6 bases). This CDR3 has 15 residues. The ends were cut back, 7 bases at V and 2 bases at J, with 18 bases in the middle. In germline, CDR1 is LNHDA, CDR2 SQIVND (reference sequence).

Comment on this clone: A junction end diverges from the germline sequence, so it may reflect a read error. This chain joins TRBV7-2 and TRBJ2-3; TRBD2 matches 9 bases. The CDR3 is made up of 16 amino acids. In germline, CDR1 is SGHTA, CDR2 FQGNSA. The CDR3 DNA follows: TGTGCCGGCAGCCCAGGTCTAGCGGGGAGGGCGGATACGCAGTATTTT. Translation: CAGSPGLAGRADTQYF.

V gene TRBV6-1 combines with J gene TRBJ2-5, with 8 bases lining up with TRBD1. Unmatched junction bases numbered 2, after V lost 1 base and J lost 4 bases. Germline V CDR1 and CDR2: MNHNS, SASEGT. The CDR3 spans 14 residues. CDR3 loop: CASSEGTGRETQYF. The CDR3 nucleotides read TGTGCCAGCAGTGAAGGGACAGGGAGAGAGACCCAGTACTTC.

This rearrangement joins TRBV20-1 to TRBJ2-7, with D perhaps matching TRBD1 (6 bases). This CDR3 is built from 11 residues. Germline V CDR1 and CDR2: DFQATT, SNEGSKA (reference sequence). Between the trimmed V and J ends, which lost 7 bases and 6 bases, there was a span of 13 bases. CDR3 in amino acids: CSVSGESEQYF. As DNA, the CDR3 is TGCAGTGTCTCAGGGGAATCCGAGCAGTACTTC.

J is TRBJ2-3 and V is TRBV18; D is possibly TRBD2 (6 bases). The ends were cut back, 4 bases at V and 2 bases at J, with 10 bases in the middle. The CDR3 runs to 14 residues. Germline CDR1 KGHSH, CDR2 LQKENI. For the CDR3, the DNA is TGTGCCAGCTCACTGGACTATAACACAGATACGCAGTATTTT. It yields the protein CASSLDYNTDTQYF.

The chain couples TRBV2 to TRBJ2-5, with TRBD2 matching 13 bases. Germline CDR1 reads SNHLY; CDR2 reads FYNNEI. J gave up 0 bases and V 6 bases, and 4 bases lay outside the gene matches. The CDR3 has 16 residues. Here the CDR3 DNA reads TGTGCCAGCAGGAGGACTAGCGGGAGTTACCAAGAGACCCAGTACTTC. This gives the protein CASRRTSGSYQETQYF.

For the CDR3, the DNA is TGTGCCAGCAGCCCCCAGGGGGCGGGCTATGGCTACACCTTC. Protein sequence: CASSPQGAGYGYTF. This chain connects TRBV7-2 to TRBJ1-2, with 8 bases fitting TRBD1. Germline V gene lookup returns CDR1 SGHTA and CDR2 FQGNSA. After removal of 5 bases from V and 4 bases from J, the junction contained 6 bases not matched to a gene. This CDR3 has 14 residues. The full variable domain, completed using reference TRBV7-2 and TRBJ1-2, is GAGVSQSPSNKVTEKGKDVELRCDPISGHTALYWYRQSLGQGLEFLIYFQGNSAPDKSGLPSDRFSAERTGGSVSTLTIQRTQQEDSAVYLCASSPQGAGYGYTFGSGTRLTVV.

The chain has TRBV4-2 and TRBJ1-2, with D maybe TRBD1 (5 bases). Per the germline V gene, CDR1 is LGHNA and CDR2 is YNFKEQ. The CDR3 spans 15 residues. The germline V and J ends were trimmed by 1 base and 0 bases, with 9 bases remaining between them. Here the CDR3 reads CASSQGRESNYGYTF. The CDR3, as DNA: TGTGCCAGCAGCCAAGGCAGGGAATCTAACTATGGCTACACCTTC.

This clone was seen only once. The chain combines TRBV7-9 with TRBJ2-1; D is undetermined. V gave up 5 bases and J gave up 5 bases, with 7 bases separating them. Germline values: CDR1 SEHNR, CDR2 FQNEAQ (reference sequence). The CDR3 runs 12 residues. The CDR3 region is CASSPLDNEQFF. The CDR3 region has the DNA TGTGCCAGCAGCCCCCTCGACAATGAGCAGTTCTTC.

The J gene is TRBJ1-1, the V gene TRBV27, with no clear D. This CDR3 comprises 14 residues. Trimming removed 3 bases at V and 4 bases at J, with 12 bases between. Per germline, CDR1 MNHEY and CDR2 SMNVEV (reference sequence). The CDR3 DNA sequence: TGTGCCAGCAGTTTTGAAGGACTGAGCACTGAAGCTTTCTTT. Translating it yields CASSFEGLSTEAFF.

This chain connects TRBV6-5 to TRBJ2-1; D perhaps matches TRBD2 (5 bases). The germline V and J ends were trimmed by 8 bases and 8 bases, with 22 bases remaining between them. The CDR3 sequence is 15 residues long. In germline, CDR1 is MNHEY, CDR2 SVGAGI. The CDR3 spells CASSPWTGLPDEQFF. The CDR3 coding sequence is TGTGCCAGCTCCCCCTGGACCGGACTTCCGGATGAGCAGTTCTTC.